These T cell receptor beta chains were read from a single sample in a study of blood T cell repertoires in COVID-19. Data came from immunoSEQ multiplex PCR; TCRdb stores just in-frame clones and leaves some out. The sample yields about 520,000 clones, 75% to 90% seen once. Input material: peripheral blood. Receptors originate from a human donor in a cohort sampled during active COVID-19. Both conserved end residues are part of each CDR3. The order of the fields is D gene, CDR3 length, V gene, J gene, clone size, CDR3 DNA, CDR3 protein. The D gene is left open where the match is weak. Not all rows give a size; the values are once, few, many and, for expanded clones, a class.

d_call: TRBD2; cdr3_length: 16; v_call: TRBV5-1; j_call: TRBJ2-2; clone_size: -; cdr3_nt: TGCGCCAGCAGCTTGGTGGCTAGCGGGGTCACCGGGGAGCTGTTTTTT; cdr3_aa: CASSLVASGVTGELFF
d_call: TRBD2; cdr3_length: 17; v_call: TRBV4-2; j_call: TRBJ2-7; clone_size: once; cdr3_nt: TGTGCCAGCAGCCAAGATTTTAGCGGGAGCCAAGGATACGAGCAGTACTTC; cdr3_aa: CASSQDFSGSQGYEQYF
d_call: -; cdr3_length: 11; v_call: TRBV6-6; j_call: TRBJ1-1; clone_size: -; cdr3_nt: TGTGCCAGCGAGGGAACCTTTGAAGCTTTCTTT; cdr3_aa: CASEGTFEAFF
d_call: TRBD2; cdr3_length: 15; v_call: TRBV28; j_call: TRBJ2-2; clone_size: -; cdr3_nt: TGTGCCAGCATTACCGGGACTACCGACACCGGGGAGCTGTTTTTT; cdr3_aa: CASITGTTDTGELFF
d_call: -; cdr3_length: 15; v_call: TRBV19; j_call: TRBJ2-3; clone_size: -; cdr3_nt: TGTGCCAGTAGTATTGGACAGACTAGCACAGATACGCAGTATTTT; cdr3_aa: CASSIGQTSTDTQYF
d_call: TRBD1; cdr3_length: 15; v_call: TRBV11-2; j_call: TRBJ2-1; clone_size: -; cdr3_nt: TGTGCCAGCAGCCTCCCAGGGGGTGGCTACAATGAGCAGTTCTTC; cdr3_aa: CASSLPGGGYNEQFF
d_call: TRBD1; cdr3_length: 15; v_call: TRBV11-2; j_call: TRBJ1-2; clone_size: -; cdr3_nt: TGTGCCAGCAGCCCCTACCTCGGACAGGGGTGGGGCTACACCTTC; cdr3_aa: CASSPYLGQGWGYTF
d_call: -; cdr3_length: 14; v_call: TRBV7-3; j_call: TRBJ1-6; clone_size: -; cdr3_nt: TGTGCCAGCAGCTCAAGGGGGGGGAATTCACCCCTCCACTTT; cdr3_aa: CASSSRGGNSPLHF
d_call: -; cdr3_length: 13; v_call: TRBV29-1; j_call: TRBJ1-2; clone_size: -; cdr3_nt: TGCAGCGTTGGCCAGGAGGGTAACTATGGCTACACCTTC; cdr3_aa: CSVGQEGNYGYTF
d_call: -; cdr3_length: 13; v_call: TRBV19; j_call: TRBJ1-1; clone_size: few; cdr3_nt: TGTGCCAGTAGTATAGCAGAGGGCACTGAAGCTTTCTTT; cdr3_aa: CASSIAEGTEAFF
d_call: TRBD1; cdr3_length: 15; v_call: TRBV6-2/TRBV6-3; j_call: TRBJ2-7; clone_size: -; cdr3_nt: TGTGCCAGCAGCCGCCCGACAGGGGGCTCCTACGAGCAGTACTTC; cdr3_aa: CASSRPTGGSYEQYF
d_call: TRBD1; cdr3_length: 17; v_call: TRBV5-4; j_call: TRBJ2-5; clone_size: -; cdr3_nt: TGTGCCAGCAGCCGGATGACAGGGTCGGGGAAAAAAGAGACCCAGTACTTC; cdr3_aa: CASSRMTGSGKKETQYF
d_call: -; cdr3_length: 14; v_call: TRBV6-1; j_call: TRBJ1-5; clone_size: once; cdr3_nt: TGTGCCAGCAGTGAAGCTGGAGGCAATCAGCCCCAGCATTTT; cdr3_aa: CASSEAGGNQPQHF
d_call: TRBD1; cdr3_length: 18; v_call: TRBV19; j_call: TRBJ1-1; clone_size: -; cdr3_nt: TGTGCCAGTAGTGTACTTCAGGGACAGGGGAACGCGAACACTGAAGCTTTCTTT; cdr3_aa: CASSVLQGQGNANTEAFF
d_call: TRBD1; cdr3_length: 13; v_call: TRBV7-3; j_call: TRBJ1-1; clone_size: -; cdr3_nt: TGTGCCAGCAGCTCCATCAGACAGGGGCCGGCTTTCTTT; cdr3_aa: CASSSIRQGPAFF
d_call: -; cdr3_length: 15; v_call: TRBV5-6; j_call: TRBJ1-2; clone_size: -; cdr3_nt: TGTGCCAGCAACCCCAGATATCGTACAGGCTATGGCTACACCTTC; cdr3_aa: CASNPRYRTGYGYTF